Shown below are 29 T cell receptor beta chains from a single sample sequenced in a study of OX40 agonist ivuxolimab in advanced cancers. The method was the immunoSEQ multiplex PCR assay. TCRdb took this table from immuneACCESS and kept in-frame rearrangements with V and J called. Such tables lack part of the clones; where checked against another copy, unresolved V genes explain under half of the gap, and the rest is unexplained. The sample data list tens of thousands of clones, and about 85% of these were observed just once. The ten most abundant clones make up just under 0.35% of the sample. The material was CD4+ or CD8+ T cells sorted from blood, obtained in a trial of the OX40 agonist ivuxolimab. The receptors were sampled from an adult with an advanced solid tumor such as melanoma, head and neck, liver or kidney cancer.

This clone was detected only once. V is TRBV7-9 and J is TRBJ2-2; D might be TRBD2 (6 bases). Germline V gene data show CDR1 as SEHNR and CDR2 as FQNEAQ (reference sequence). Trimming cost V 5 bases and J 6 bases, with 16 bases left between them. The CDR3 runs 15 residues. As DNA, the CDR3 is TGTGCCAGCAGCGACCGGGGGTGGTGGGCCGGGGAGCTGTTTTTT. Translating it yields CASSDRGWWAGELFF.

The CDR3 DNA sequence: TGTGCCAGCAGCTTAGGGGGTACCCCCTACGAGCAGTACTTC. Its protein is CASSLGGTPYEQYF. This chain links TRBV7-6 with TRBJ2-7; no definite D call. The CDR3 loop spans 14 amino acids. Trimming pared 1 base from V and 2 bases from J, leaving 9 bases between. Germline-derived CDR1 and CDR2 are SGHVS and FNYEAQ.

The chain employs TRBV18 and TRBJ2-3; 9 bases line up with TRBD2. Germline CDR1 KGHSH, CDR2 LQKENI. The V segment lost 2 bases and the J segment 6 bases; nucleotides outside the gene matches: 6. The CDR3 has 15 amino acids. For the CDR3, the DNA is TGTGCCAGCTCACCATCGAGCGGGGGGCTTGATACGCAGTATTTT. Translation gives CASSPSSGGLDTQYF.

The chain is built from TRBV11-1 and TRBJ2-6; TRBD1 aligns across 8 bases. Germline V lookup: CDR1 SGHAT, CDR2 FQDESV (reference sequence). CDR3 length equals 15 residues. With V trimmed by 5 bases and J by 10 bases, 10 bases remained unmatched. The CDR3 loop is CASSPRTGTYNVLTF. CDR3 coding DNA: TGTGCCAGCAGCCCGAGGACAGGGACATATAACGTCCTGACTTTC.

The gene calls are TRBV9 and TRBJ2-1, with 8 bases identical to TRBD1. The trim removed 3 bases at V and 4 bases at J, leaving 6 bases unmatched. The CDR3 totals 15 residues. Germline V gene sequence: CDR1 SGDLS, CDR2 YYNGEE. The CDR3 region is CASSGTGMSYNEQFF. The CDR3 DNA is TGTGCCAGCAGCGGGACAGGGATGTCGTACAATGAGCAGTTCTTC.

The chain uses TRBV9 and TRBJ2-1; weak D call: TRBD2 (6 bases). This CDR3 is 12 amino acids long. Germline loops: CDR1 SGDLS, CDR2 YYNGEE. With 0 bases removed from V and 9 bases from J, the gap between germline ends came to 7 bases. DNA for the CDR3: TGTGCCAGCAGCGTAGTGGGAGGTGAGCAGTTCTTC. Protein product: CASSVVGGEQFF. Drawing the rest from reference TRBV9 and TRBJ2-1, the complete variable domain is DSGVTQTPKHLITATGQRVTLRCSPRSGDLSVYWYQQSLDQGLQFLIQYYNGEERAKGNILERFSAQQFPDLHSELNLSSLELGDSALYFCASSVVGGEQFFGPGTRLTVL.

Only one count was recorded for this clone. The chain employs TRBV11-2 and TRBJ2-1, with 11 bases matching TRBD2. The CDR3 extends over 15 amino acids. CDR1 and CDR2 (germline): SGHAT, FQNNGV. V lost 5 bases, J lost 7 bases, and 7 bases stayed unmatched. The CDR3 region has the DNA TGTGCCAGCAGCCTAGGTAGCGGGGGGGTAAATGAGCAGTTCTTC. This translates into CASSLGSGGVNEQFF. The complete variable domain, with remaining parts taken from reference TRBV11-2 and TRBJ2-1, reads EAGVAQSPRYKIIEKRQSVAFWCNPISGHATLYWYQQILGQGPKLLIQFQNNGVVDDSQLPKDRFSAERLKGVDSTLKIQPAKLEDSAVYLCASSLGSGGVNEQFFGPGTRLTVL.

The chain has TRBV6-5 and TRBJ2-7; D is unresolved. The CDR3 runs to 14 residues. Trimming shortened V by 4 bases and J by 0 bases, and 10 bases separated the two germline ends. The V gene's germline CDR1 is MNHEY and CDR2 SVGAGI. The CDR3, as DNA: TGTGCCAGCAGTTCCCAACCAGGCTCCTACGAGCAGTACTTC. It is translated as CASSSQPGSYEQYF.

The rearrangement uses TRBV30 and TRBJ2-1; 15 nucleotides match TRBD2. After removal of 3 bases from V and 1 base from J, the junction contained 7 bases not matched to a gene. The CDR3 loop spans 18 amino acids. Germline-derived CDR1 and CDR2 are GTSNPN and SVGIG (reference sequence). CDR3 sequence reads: CAWRSGLAGGPSYNEQFF. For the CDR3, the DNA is TGTGCCTGGAGGTCAGGACTAGCGGGGGGGCCGTCCTACAATGAGCAGTTCTTC. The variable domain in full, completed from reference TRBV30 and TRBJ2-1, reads SQTIHQWPATLVQPVGSPLSLECTVEGTSNPNLYWYRQAAGRGLQLLFYSVGIGQISSEVPQNLSASRPQDRQFILSSKKLLLSDSGFYLCAWRSGLAGGPSYNEQFFGPGTRLTVL.

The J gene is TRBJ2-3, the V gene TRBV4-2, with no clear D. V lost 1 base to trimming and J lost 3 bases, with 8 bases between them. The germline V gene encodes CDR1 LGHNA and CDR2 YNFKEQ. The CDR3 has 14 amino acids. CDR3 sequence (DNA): TGTGCCAGCAGCCAAGTCGAGCGTACAGATACGCAGTATTTT. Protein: CASSQVERTDTQYF.

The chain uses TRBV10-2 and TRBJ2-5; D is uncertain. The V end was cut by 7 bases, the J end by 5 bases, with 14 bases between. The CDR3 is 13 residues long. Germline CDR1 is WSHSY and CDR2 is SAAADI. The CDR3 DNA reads TGCGCCAGCAAGGCGACCTCTCCTGAGACCCAGTACTTC. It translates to CASKATSPETQYF.

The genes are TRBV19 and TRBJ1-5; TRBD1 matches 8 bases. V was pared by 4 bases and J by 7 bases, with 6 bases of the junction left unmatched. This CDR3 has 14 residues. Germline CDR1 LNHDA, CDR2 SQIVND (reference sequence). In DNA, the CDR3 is TGTGCCAGTAGTAAAACAGGGGGGGGGCAGCCCCAGCATTTT. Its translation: CASSKTGGGQPQHF. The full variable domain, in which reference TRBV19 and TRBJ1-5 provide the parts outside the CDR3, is DGGITQSPKYLFRKEGQNVTLSCEQNLNHDAMYWYRQDPGQGLRLIYYSQIVNDFQKGDIAEGYSVSREKKESFPLTVTSAQKNPTAFYLCASSKTGGGQPQHFGDGTRLSIL.

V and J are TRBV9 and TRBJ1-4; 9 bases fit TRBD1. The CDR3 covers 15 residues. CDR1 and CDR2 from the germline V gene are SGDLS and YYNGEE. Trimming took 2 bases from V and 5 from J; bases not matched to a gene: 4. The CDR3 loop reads CASSVGTGKNEKLFF. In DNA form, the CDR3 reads TGTGCCAGCAGCGTCGGGACAGGGAAAAATGAAAAACTGTTTTTT.

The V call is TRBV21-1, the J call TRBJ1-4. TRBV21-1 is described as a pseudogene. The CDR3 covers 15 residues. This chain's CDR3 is CASSARDPAREKLFF. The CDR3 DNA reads TGTGCCAGCAGCGCCCGGGACCCCGCTCGGGAAAAACTGTTTTTT.

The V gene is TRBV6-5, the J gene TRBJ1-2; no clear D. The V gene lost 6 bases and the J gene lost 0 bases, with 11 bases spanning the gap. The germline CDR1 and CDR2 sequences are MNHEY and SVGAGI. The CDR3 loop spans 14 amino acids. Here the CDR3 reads CASSRQTTNYGYTF. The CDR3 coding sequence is TGTGCCAGCAGCCGACAAACTACTAACTATGGCTACACCTTC.

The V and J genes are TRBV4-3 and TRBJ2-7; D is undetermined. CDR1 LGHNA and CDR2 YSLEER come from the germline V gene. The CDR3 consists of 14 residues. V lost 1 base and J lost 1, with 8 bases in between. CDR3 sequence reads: CASSQGQGSYEQYF. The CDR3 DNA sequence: TGCGCCAGCAGCCAAGGCCAAGGGTCCTACGAGCAGTACTTC.

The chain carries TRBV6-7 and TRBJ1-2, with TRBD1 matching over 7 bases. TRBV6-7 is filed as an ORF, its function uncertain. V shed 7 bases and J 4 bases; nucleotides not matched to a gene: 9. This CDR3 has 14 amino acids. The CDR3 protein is CASMTGGGGYGYTF. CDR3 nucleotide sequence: TGTGCCAGCATGACGGGAGGGGGCGGCTATGGCTACACCTTC.

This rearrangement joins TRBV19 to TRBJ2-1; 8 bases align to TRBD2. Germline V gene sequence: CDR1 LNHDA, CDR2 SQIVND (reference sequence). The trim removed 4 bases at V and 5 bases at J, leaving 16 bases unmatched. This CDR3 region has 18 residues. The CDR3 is CASSRDAGGGGWNNEQFF. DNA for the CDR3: TGTGCCAGTAGTAGGGACGCGGGGGGCGGTGGTTGGAACAATGAGCAGTTCTTC.

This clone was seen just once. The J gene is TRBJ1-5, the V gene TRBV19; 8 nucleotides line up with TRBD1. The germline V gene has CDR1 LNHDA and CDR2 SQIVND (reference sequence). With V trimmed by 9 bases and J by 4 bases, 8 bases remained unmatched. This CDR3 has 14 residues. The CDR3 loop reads CASESQGGNQPQHF. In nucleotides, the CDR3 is TGTGCCAGCGAATCACAGGGGGGGAATCAGCCCCAGCATTTT.

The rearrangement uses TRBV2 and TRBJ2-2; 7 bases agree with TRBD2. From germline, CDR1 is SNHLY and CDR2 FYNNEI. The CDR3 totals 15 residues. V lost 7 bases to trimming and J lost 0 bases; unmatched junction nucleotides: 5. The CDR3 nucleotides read TGTGCCAGCACCAGCGGGGCGACGAACACCGGGGAGCTGTTTTTT. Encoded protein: CASTSGATNTGELFF.

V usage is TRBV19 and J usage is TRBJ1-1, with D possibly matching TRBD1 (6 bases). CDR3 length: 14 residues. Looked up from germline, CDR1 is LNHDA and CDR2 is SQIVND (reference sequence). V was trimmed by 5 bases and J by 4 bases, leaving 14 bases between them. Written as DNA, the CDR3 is TGTGCCAGTAGTCCGAGCACAGGGCGCACTGAAGCTTTCTTT. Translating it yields CASSPSTGRTEAFF.

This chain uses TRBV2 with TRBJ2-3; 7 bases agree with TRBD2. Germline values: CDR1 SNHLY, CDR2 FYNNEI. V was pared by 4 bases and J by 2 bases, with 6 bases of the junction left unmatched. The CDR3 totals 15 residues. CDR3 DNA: TGTGCCAGCAGTGCGGGGAGGGGATTCACAGATACGCAGTATTTT. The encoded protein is CASSAGRGFTDTQYF.

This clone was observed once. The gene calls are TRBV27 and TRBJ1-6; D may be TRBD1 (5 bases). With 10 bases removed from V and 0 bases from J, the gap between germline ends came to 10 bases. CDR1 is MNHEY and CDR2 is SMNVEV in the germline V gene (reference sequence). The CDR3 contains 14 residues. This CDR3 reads CATRDGSYNSPLHF. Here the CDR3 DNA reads TGTGCCACACGGGACGGCTCCTATAATTCACCCCTCCACTTT.

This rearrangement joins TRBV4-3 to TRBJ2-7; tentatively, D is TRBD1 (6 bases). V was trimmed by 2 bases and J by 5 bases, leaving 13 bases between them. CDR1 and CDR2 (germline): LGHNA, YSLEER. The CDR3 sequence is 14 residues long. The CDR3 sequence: CASSQQQGFDEQYF. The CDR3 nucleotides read TGCGCCAGCAGCCAACAACAGGGCTTCGACGAGCAGTACTTC.

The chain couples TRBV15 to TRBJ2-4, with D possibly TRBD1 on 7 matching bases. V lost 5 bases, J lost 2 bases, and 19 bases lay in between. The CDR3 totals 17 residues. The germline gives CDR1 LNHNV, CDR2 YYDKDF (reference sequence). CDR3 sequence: CATSRQRAGGSKNIQYF. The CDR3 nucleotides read TGTGCCACCAGCCGCCAGAGGGCAGGGGGGTCCAAAAACATTCAGTACTTC.

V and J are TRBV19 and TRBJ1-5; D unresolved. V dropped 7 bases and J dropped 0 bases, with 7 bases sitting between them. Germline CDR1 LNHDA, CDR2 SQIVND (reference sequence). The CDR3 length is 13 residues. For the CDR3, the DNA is TGTGCCAGTAATGTGGATAGCAATCAGCCCCAGCATTTT. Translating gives CASNVDSNQPQHF.

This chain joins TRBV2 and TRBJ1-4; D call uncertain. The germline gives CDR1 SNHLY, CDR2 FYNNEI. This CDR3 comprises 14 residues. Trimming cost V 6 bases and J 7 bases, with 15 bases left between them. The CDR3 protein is CASRPNGRTEKLFF. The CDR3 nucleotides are TGTGCCAGCAGGCCCAATGGGCGTACTGAAAAACTGTTTTTT.

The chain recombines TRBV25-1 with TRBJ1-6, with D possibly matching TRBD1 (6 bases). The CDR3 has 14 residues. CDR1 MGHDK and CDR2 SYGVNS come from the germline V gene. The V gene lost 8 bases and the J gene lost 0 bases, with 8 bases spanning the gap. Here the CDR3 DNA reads TGTGCCAGCCGGGGGCCCTCCTATAATTCACCCCTCCACTTT. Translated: CASRGPSYNSPLHF. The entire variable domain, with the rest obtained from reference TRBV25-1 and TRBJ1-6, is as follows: EADIYQTPRYLVIGTGKKITLECSQTMGHDKMYWYQQDPGMELHLIHYSYGVNSTEKGDLSSESTVSRIRTEHFPLTLESARPSHTSQYLCASRGPSYNSPLHFGNGTRLTVT.

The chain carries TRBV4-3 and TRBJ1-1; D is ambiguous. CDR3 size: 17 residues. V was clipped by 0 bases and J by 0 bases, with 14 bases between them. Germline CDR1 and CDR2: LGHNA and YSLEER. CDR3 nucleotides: TGCGCCAGCAGCCAAGATCTAGGGTCGGTCATGAACACTGAAGCTTTCTTT. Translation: CASSQDLGSVMNTEAFF.